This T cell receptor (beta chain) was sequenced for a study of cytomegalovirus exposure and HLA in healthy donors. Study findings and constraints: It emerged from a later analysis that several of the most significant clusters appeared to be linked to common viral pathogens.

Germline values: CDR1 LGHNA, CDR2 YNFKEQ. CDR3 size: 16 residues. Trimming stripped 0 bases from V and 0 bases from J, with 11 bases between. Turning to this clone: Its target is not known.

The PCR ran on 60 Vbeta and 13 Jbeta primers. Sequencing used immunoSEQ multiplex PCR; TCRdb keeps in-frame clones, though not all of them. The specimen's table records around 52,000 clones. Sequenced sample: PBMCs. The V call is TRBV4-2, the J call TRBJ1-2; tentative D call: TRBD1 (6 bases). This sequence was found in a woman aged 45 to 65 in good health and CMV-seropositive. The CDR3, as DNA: TGTGCCAGCAGCCAAGAGGGGGACACTGCTAACTATGGCTACACCTTC. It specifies CASSQEGDTANYGYTF.